This T cell receptor beta chain was identified in a study of T cell repertoires in cytomegalovirus infection. Study at large: HLA-C-restricted CMV epitopes, recently identified, and well-studied HLA-B-restricted ones were used by the study. Evidence of both CMV infection and a matching HLA type came from public TCR beta signatures.

This clonotype was picked up a small number of times. The antigen remains undetermined. This CDR3 is built from 14 residues. V was pared by 7 bases and J by 4 bases, with 6 bases of the junction left unmatched. Germline lookup yields CDR1 LNHDA and CDR2 SQIVND (reference sequence). TCRdb analysed the reads with MiXCR anew, one entry per CDR3 protein. The profile shows fewer than 350,000 distinct CDR3 sequences, almost 30% of them singletons. The specimen was cultured PBMCs, collected from culture after CMV antigen stimulation. The chain links TRBV19 to TRBJ1-5; 8 bases align to TRBD1. The sequence was obtained from a human donor in good health (CMV status not recorded). Some clones in this sample may be carry-over from other donors' samples. The CDR3 spells CASTNRGTNQPQHF. The CDR3, as DNA: TGTGCCAGTACAAACAGGGGGACGAATCAGCCCCAGCATTTT.